Listed below are T cell receptor beta chains from one sample, sequenced in a study of shared clonotypes between healthy human individuals. Profiled with immunoSEQ multiplex PCR; TCRdb holds only in-frame clones, not every one. The table lists roughly 650,000 clones, 97% of them singletons. Sequencing was performed on naive CD4+ T cells sorted from blood. Receptor source: a woman under 40 in good health. Both conserved end residues are part of each CDR3. The order of the fields is CDR3 protein, CDR3 DNA, J gene, clone size, D gene, V gene. A D gene is named only where the DNA matches it firmly. Size tells how often a clone was seen (once, few, many) or the class of an expanded clone, and some rows leave it out.

CASRKREGYEQYF	TGTGCCAGCAGGAAGCGGGAGGGCTACGAGCAGTACTTC	TRBJ2-7	once	TRBD2	TRBV4-2
CASSFGSGTDTQYF	TGTGCCAGCAGCTTCGGTAGCGGGACAGATACGCAGTATTTT	TRBJ2-3	NA	TRBD2	TRBV7-3
CASSLGYLAGVGNEQYF	TGTGCCAGCAGCTTAGGATACCTAGCGGGAGTAGGAAACGAGCAGTACTTC	TRBJ2-7	once	TRBD2	TRBV7-2
CASSAPGTSGQETQYF	TGTGCCAGTAGTGCACCCGGGACTAGTGGTCAAGAGACCCAGTACTTC	TRBJ2-5	NA	TRBD2	TRBV19
CASSSTQASTEAFF	TGTGCCAGCAGCTCCACCCAGGCTAGCACTGAAGCTTTCTTT	TRBJ1-1	NA	NA	TRBV13
CASSSSLRRSINQPQHF	TGTGCCAGCAGTTCGAGTCTCAGGCGGAGCATCAATCAGCCCCAGCATTTT	TRBJ1-5	NA	NA	TRBV28
CATSRERSSDEQFF	TGTGCCACCAGCAGAGAACGCTCGAGCGATGAGCAGTTCTTC	TRBJ2-1	NA	NA	TRBV15
CASSWASRQSRANVLTF	TGTGCCAGCAGCTGGGCGTCACGACAAAGTCGGGCCAACGTCCTGACTTTC	TRBJ2-6	NA	NA	TRBV11-2
CASSELLGTAQPQHF	TGTGCCAGCAGTGAACTCTTGGGGACAGCCCAGCCCCAGCATTTT	TRBJ1-5	NA	TRBD1	TRBV2
CASSEQGQGTYEQYF	TGTGCCAGCAGTGAGCAGGGACAGGGTACCTACGAGCAGTACTTC	TRBJ2-7	NA	TRBD1	TRBV2
CASSDSGPMNTEAFF	TGTGCCAGCAGTGATTCGGGACCAATGAACACTGAAGCTTTCTTT	TRBJ1-1	NA	NA	TRBV2
CASSVLGNTGELFF	TGTGCCAGCAGCGTCTTAGGTAACACCGGGGAGCTGTTTTTT	TRBJ2-2	NA	NA	TRBV9
CASSEMATEQYF	TGCGCCAGCAGTGAGATGGCAACCGAGCAGTACTTC	TRBJ2-7	NA	NA	TRBV10-2
CASSLEQDTEAFF	TGCGCCAGCAGCTTGGAACAGGACACTGAAGCTTTCTTT	TRBJ1-1	NA	NA	TRBV5-1
CASRWSGGDGYTF	TGTGCCAGCAGGTGGAGTGGGGGGGATGGCTACACCTTC	TRBJ1-2	NA	NA	TRBV6-1
CASSMAGRGPGWGPGETQYF	TGTGCCAGTAGTATGGCGGGAAGAGGGCCGGGCTGGGGTCCGGGGGAGACCCAGTACTTC	TRBJ2-5	NA	NA	TRBV19
CAISEPPGRGNTEAFF	TGTGCCATCAGTGAGCCCCCGGGCAGGGGGAACACTGAAGCTTTCTTT	TRBJ1-1	NA	NA	TRBV10-3
CASSQVPISERERRTDTQYF	TGCGCCAGCAGCCAAGTTCCGATATCCGAGCGGGAGCGAAGGACAGATACGCAGTATTTT	TRBJ2-3	once	TRBD2	TRBV4-1
CASSERGVGELFF	TGTGCCAGCAGTGAGCGGGGTGTCGGGGAGCTGTTTTTT	TRBJ2-2	NA	NA	TRBV2
CASSSGGLINNEQFF	TGTGCCAGCAGTTCGGGTGGACTAATCAACAATGAGCAGTTCTTC	TRBJ2-1	NA	NA	TRBV6-5
CASSSSGAKNIQYF	TGTGCCAGCAGCTCCTCGGGGGCCAAAAACATTCAGTACTTC	TRBJ2-4	NA	NA	TRBV11-2
CASSFQNQPQHF	TGTGCCAGCAGCTTCCAGAATCAGCCCCAGCATTTT	TRBJ1-5	few	NA	TRBV7-2
CASSLVQGKTDTQYF	TGTGCCAGCAGTTTAGTTCAGGGAAAAACAGATACGCAGTATTTT	TRBJ2-3	once	NA	TRBV28
CASSRQSRAGNTIYF	TGTGCCAGCAGTAGACAGTCACGCGCTGGAAACACCATATATTTT	TRBJ1-3	NA	NA	TRBV7-9
CASSFEGANTGELFF	TGTGCCAGCAGCTTCGAGGGAGCGAACACCGGGGAGCTGTTTTTT	TRBJ2-2	NA	NA	TRBV7-9
CASSIGGVGGELFF	TGTGCCAGCAGTATCGGGGGAGTCGGCGGGGAGCTGTTTTTT	TRBJ2-2	NA	NA	TRBV6-5
CASSFLPAEGTEAFF	TGTGCCAGCAGCTTTTTGCCGGCCGAGGGGACTGAAGCTTTCTTT	TRBJ1-1	NA	NA	TRBV5-5
CASSGMNTEAFF	TGTGCCAGTAGTGGCATGAACACTGAAGCTTTCTTT	TRBJ1-1	NA	NA	TRBV19
CAWSASGTPKYNEQFF	TGTGCCTGGAGTGCTAGCGGGACCCCTAAGTACAATGAGCAGTTCTTC	TRBJ2-1	NA	TRBD2	TRBV30
CASTYHGTGINTEAFF	TGTGCCAGCACTTACCACGGGACAGGGATAAACACTGAAGCTTTCTTT	TRBJ1-1	NA	TRBD1	TRBV6-6
CASGPRAGETYEQYF	TGTGCCTCAGGCCCTCGGGCAGGGGAAACCTACGAGCAGTACTTC	TRBJ2-7	NA	NA	TRBV25-1